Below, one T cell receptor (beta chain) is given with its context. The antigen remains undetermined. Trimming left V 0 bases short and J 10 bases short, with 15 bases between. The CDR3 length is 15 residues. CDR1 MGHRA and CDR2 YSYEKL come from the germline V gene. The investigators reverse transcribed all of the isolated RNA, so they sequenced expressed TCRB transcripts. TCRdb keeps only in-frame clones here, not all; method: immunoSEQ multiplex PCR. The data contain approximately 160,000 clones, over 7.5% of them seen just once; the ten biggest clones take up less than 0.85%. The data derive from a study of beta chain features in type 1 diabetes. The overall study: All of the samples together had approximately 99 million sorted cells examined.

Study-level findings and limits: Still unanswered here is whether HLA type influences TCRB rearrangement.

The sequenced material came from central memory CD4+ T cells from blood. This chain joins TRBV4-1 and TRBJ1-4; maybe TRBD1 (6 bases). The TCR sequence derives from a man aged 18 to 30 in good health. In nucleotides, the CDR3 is TGCGCCAGCAGCCAAGATAGGCAGGGGTTTGCAAAACTGTTTTTT. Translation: CASSQDRQGFAKLFF.